This TCR beta chain was identified in a study of a mutant IDH1 vaccine in newly diagnosed glioma. A note on this clone: As yet, its antigen is unknown.

Findings and limits, study-wide: Seemingly, top peripheral T cell clonotype changes bore no relation to pseudoprogression.

As for time point: week 47, end of study. Each dose delivered 300 ug of mutant IDH1 20-mer peptide subcutaneously with imiquimod. Data came from immunoSEQ multiplex PCR; TCRdb stores just in-frame clones and leaves some out. The sample consists of about 56,000 clones, over 70% of them appearing once. This CDR3 comprises 13 residues. V shed 8 bases, J shed 5 bases, and the junction held 9 bases outside the gene matches. Germline V gene sequence: CDR1 LNHDA, CDR2 SQIVND (reference sequence). The V call is TRBV19, the J call TRBJ2-7; TRBD1 matches at 7 bases. The starting material was PBMCs, obtained from a glioma patient whose treatment included an IDH1 peptide vaccine. The sequence derives from a man in his fifties with glioma. The CDR3 loop is CASSGTAHDEQYF. CDR3 in DNA: TGTGCCAGTTCCGGGACAGCCCACGACGAGCAGTACTTC. The whole variable domain, remainder taken from reference TRBV19 and TRBJ2-7, is DGGITQSPKYLFRKEGQNVTLSCEQNLNHDAMYWYRQDPGQGLRLIYYSQIVNDFQKGDIAEGYSVSREKKESFPLTVTSAQKNPTAFYLCASSGTAHDEQYFGPGTRLTVT.